What follows are 5 T cell receptor beta chains derived from one specimen sequenced in a study of T cell repertoires in cytomegalovirus infection. No antigen is known for these receptors. Using its own MiXCR run on the reads, TCRdb lists one record per CDR3 protein. The profile shows 700,000 to 950,000 distinct CDR3 sequences, approximately 30% of them singletons. The sequencing used cultured CD8+ T cells from PBMCs, collected from culture after CMV antigen stimulation. These receptors were taken from a human donor in good health (CMV status not recorded). Some clones in this sample may be carry-over from other donors' samples.

This clonotype was detected many times. The chain employs TRBV7-8 and TRBJ2-2; maybe TRBD2 (5 bases). This CDR3 is built from 15 residues. The germline V and J ends were trimmed by 5 bases and 7 bases, with 17 bases remaining between them. The germline CDR1 and CDR2 sequences are SGHVS and FQNEAQ. The CDR3 loop is CASSQITSYNGELFF. The DNA of the CDR3 is TGTGCCAGCAGCCAGATCACTAGTTATAACGGGGAGCTGTTTTTT.

This clonotype was detected many times. V is TRBV6-1 and J is TRBJ1-6; the D is unclear. Trimming pared 3 bases from V and 6 bases from J, leaving 15 bases between. The CDR3 runs to 16 residues. CDR1 and CDR2 (germline): MNHNS, SASEGT. This CDR3 reads CASSDGVGEGNSPLHF. CDR3 DNA: TGTGCCAGCAGTGACGGGGTCGGGGAGGGTAATTCACCCCTCCACTTT.

This chain links TRBV4-1 with TRBJ2-3, with 12 nucleotides matching TRBD2. CDR3 length equals 17 residues. Trimming at V came to 0 bases and at J to 2 bases, leaving 3 bases not matched to a gene. The germline gives CDR1 MGHRA, CDR2 YSYEKL. CDR3 nucleotide sequence: TGCGCCAGCAGCCAAGAGGCTAGCGGGGGGGCCACAGATACGCAGTATTTT. It codes for CASSQEASGGATDTQYF.

In the case of this clonotype: The conserved phenylalanine or tryptophan normally closing the CDR3 is absent here, so this likely arose from a read error. CDR3 sequence reads: CASSPPDREWNIQYS. CDR3 nucleotides: TGTGCCAGCTCACCGCCAGACAGGGAATGGAACATTCAGTACTCC. The rearrangement uses TRBV18 and TRBJ2-4; 7 bases agree with TRBD1. The CDR3 has 15 amino acids. Germline CDR1 is KGHSH and CDR2 is LQKENI. The V and J ends lost 3 bases and 7 bases, in that order; junction bases with no gene match: 9.

V and J are TRBV7-6 and TRBJ1-1, with a weak D call TRBD1 (5 bases). Germline loops: CDR1 SGHVS, CDR2 FNYEAQ. The V gene lost 8 bases and the J gene lost 5 bases, with 12 bases spanning the gap. This CDR3 contains 12 residues. As DNA, the CDR3 is TGTGCCAGCGGGGGTTTGGGTACTGAAGCTTTCTTT. Encoded protein: CASGGLGTEAFF.